Shown below are 20 T cell receptor beta chains from a single sample sequenced in a study of human T cells and chemical hapten exposure (dated by TCRdb to the early 2020s). The library was built by means of RACE. Data came from a NextSeq 500. TCRdb applied fastp at Q25 and MiXCR to the public reads, then kept only in-frame beta chains. Records with the same CDR3 protein are collapsed into one entry carrying the most frequent genes and DNA. Within this sample are 30,000 to 35,000 distinct CDR3 sequences, with approximately 7.4% of them counted one time only. 9.9% of the sample comes from the top ten. The time point label corresponds to: healthy volunteer bleed at 2 weeks. Total RNA was extracted from unfractionated whole blood collected in Tempus Blood RNA tubes. The sequenced sample consisted of whole blood. The source is a human donor in good health. Some clones in this sample may be carry-over from other donors' samples.

As concerns this clonotype: A clone one base away is much larger, so this may be a read error. The chain recombines TRBV20-1 with TRBJ2-7, with D perhaps TRBD2 (6 bases). The germline CDR1 and CDR2 sequences are DFQATT and SNEGSKA (reference sequence). Trimming left V 1 base short and J 7 bases short, with 17 bases between. The CDR3 has 14 amino acids. The CDR3 sequence: CSARGRDPRREQYF. In nucleotides, the CDR3 is TGCAGTGCTAGAGGGCGGGATCCCCGACGGGAGCAGTACTTC.

The chain employs TRBV18 and TRBJ2-7, with 11 bases aligning to TRBD1. The CDR3 extends over 16 amino acids. Trimming removed 4 bases from V and 7 bases from J; junction bases left unmatched: 12. The germline V gene has CDR1 KGHSH and CDR2 LQKENI. The DNA for the CDR3 is TGTGCCAGCTCACTCGGACAGGGGGCGAACTGGAGGGAGCAGTACTTC. It yields the protein CASSLGQGANWREQYF.

This sequence joins TRBV12-3 or TRBV12-4 and TRBJ1-1, with D possibly being TRBD1 (6 bases). The CDR3 is 16 amino acids. Trimming pared 2 bases from V and 6 bases from J, leaving 19 bases between. CDR3 nucleotide sequence: TGTGCCAGCAGTTTAAGGGTCCGGCCTGGGGGCGCTGAAGCTTTCTTT. Its protein is CASSLRVRPGGAEAFF.

The V call is TRBV2, the J call TRBJ2-7; 7 bases are shared with TRBD1. Looked up from germline, CDR1 is SNHLY and CDR2 is FYNNEI. The CDR3 is made up of 13 amino acids. With V trimmed by 7 bases and J by 3 bases, 6 bases remained unmatched. The CDR3 DNA follows: TGTGCCAGCAAGGGGACAGCCCTCTACGAGCAGTACTTC. This sequence encodes CASKGTALYEQYF.

This clonotype was picked up a small number of times. This chain links TRBV7-2 with TRBJ2-5; D remains ambiguous. The germline CDR1 and CDR2 sequences are SGHTA and FQGNSA. V gave up 4 bases and J gave up 1 base, with 1 base separating them. This CDR3 region has 11 residues. CDR3 sequence: CASSCQETQYF. In nucleotides, the CDR3 is TGTGCCAGCAGCTGCCAAGAGACCCAGTACTTC.

In its sample, this clonotype ranks as medium-sized (0.01 to 0.1%). The chain has TRBV25-1 and TRBJ2-1; 14 bases align to TRBD2. This CDR3 is 19 amino acids long. The V gene's germline CDR1 is MGHDK and CDR2 SYGVNS. J was trimmed by 2 bases and V by 7 bases; bases with no gene match: 13. CDR3 protein: CASTPGGGTSGGTYNEQFF. The CDR3 DNA follows: TGTGCCAGCACCCCTGGGGGGGGGACTAGCGGGGGTACCTACAATGAGCAGTTCTTC.

This clonotype was found many times. This chain joins TRBV3-1 and TRBJ2-7, with TRBD2 matching over 10 bases. This CDR3 region has 17 residues. Germline loops: CDR1 LGHDT, CDR2 YNNKEL (reference sequence). Germline trimming cut 1 base from V and 2 bases from J; bases unmatched to any gene: 8. CDR3 nucleotides: TGTGCCAGCAGCCAAGGCGGACTAGCGGATCGAGCCTACGAGCAGTACTTC. Amino acids: CASSQGGLADRAYEQYF.

The table lists this clonotype with many counts. This sequence joins TRBV28 and TRBJ1-2; 9 positions match TRBD1. Germline V gene data show CDR1 as MDHEN and CDR2 as SYDVKM. The CDR3 is 15 amino acids. Unmatched junction bases numbered 10, after V lost 6 bases and J lost 5 bases. CDR3 sequence: CASSTGQGSTYGYTF. In nucleotides, the CDR3 is TGTGCCAGCAGCACGGGACAGGGATCGACGTATGGCTACACCTTC.

The V gene is TRBV4-3, the J gene TRBJ2-3; 9 nucleotides line up with TRBD2. Germline lookup yields CDR1 LGHNA and CDR2 YSLEER. Trimming removed 1 base from V and 5 bases from J; junction bases left unmatched: 7. This CDR3 has 16 residues. The CDR3 DNA sequence: TGCGCCAGCAGCCAAGTCCGCGGGGGGGCCCTAGATACGCAGTATTTT. It encodes CASSQVRGGALDTQYF.

This clonotype has more than one count but fewer than ten. The rearrangement uses TRBV2 and TRBJ2-5; D unresolved. This CDR3 spans 13 amino acids. From germline, CDR1 is SNHLY and CDR2 FYNNEI. V dropped 1 base and J dropped 7 bases, with 10 bases sitting between them. The CDR3 region has the DNA TGTGCCAGCAGTGAAGGTGTACGGGTGACCCAGTACTTC. It yields the protein CASSEGVRVTQYF.

V usage is TRBV3-1 and J usage is TRBJ2-2, with D perhaps matching TRBD1 or TRBD2 (5 bases each). The CDR3 has 17 amino acids. CDR1 LGHDT and CDR2 YNNKEL come from the germline V gene (reference sequence). Trimming stripped 4 bases from V and 0 bases from J, with 15 bases between. Here the CDR3 DNA reads TGTGCCAGCAGCCCCCAGTCGGGACGGTCGAACACCGGGGAGCTGTTTTTT. It translates to CASSPQSGRSNTGELFF.

This clonotype was seen more than once but under ten times. The chain employs TRBV20-1 and TRBJ2-7; 9 bases fit TRBD2. V shed 5 bases and J 0 bases; nucleotides not matched to a gene: 14. This CDR3 has 17 amino acids. From germline, CDR1 is DFQATT and CDR2 SNEGSKA (reference sequence). The CDR3 loop reads CSAPTRGLAPLSYEQYF. The DNA of the CDR3 is TGCAGTGCTCCGACCCGTGGACTAGCGCCCCTCTCCTACGAGCAGTACTTC.

This clonotype was counted only a few times. J is TRBJ2-7 and V is TRBV10-3; the D is unclear. The CDR3 sequence is 15 residues long. CDR1 is ENHRY, CDR2 SYGVKD, per germline. Between the trimmed V and J ends, which lost 0 bases and 4 bases, there was a span of 13 bases. CDR3 region: CAISESKGGVYEQYF. The CDR3 DNA follows: TGTGCCATCAGTGAGTCGAAGGGTGGGGTATACGAGCAGTACTTC.

This clonotype was detected a few times. The chain couples TRBV3-1 to TRBJ2-1; D unclear. Germline V gives CDR1 LGHDT, CDR2 YNNKEL (reference sequence). The CDR3 runs 15 residues. V was trimmed by 0 bases and J by 3 bases, leaving 9 bases between them. DNA for the CDR3: TGTGCCAGCAGCCAAGATGCGGCAGGCTACAATGAGCAGTTCTTC. It translates to CASSQDAAGYNEQFF.

Remarks on this clonotype: Given the absence of the conserved phenylalanine or tryptophan at the CDR3 end, a read error is likely. The chain joins TRBV28 to TRBJ2-7, with D possibly being TRBD1 or TRBD2 (6 bases each). The V end lost 7 bases, the J end lost 6 bases, and 19 bases lay between the germline ends. CDR1 MDHEN and CDR2 SYDVKM come from the germline V gene. This CDR3 has 14 amino acids. The CDR3 coding sequence is TGTGCCAGCACCGCGCGAGGGGGGTCGGGCGAGCAGTACTGC. Its protein product is CASTARGGSGEQYC.

This rearrangement joins TRBV5-4 to TRBJ2-5, with D tentatively TRBD1 or TRBD2 (6 bases each). Germline-derived CDR1 and CDR2 are SGHNT and YYREEE (reference sequence). The CDR3 totals 14 residues. Deletions cut 2 bases from V and 2 bases from J, with 10 bases between. The CDR3 sequence is CASSFWGAQETQYF. The CDR3 bases are TGTGCCAGCAGCTTTTGGGGGGCACAAGAGACCCAGTACTTC. The full variable domain, in which reference TRBV5-4 and TRBJ2-5 provide the parts outside the CDR3, is ETGVTQSPTHLIKTRGQQVTLRCSSQSGHNTVSWYQQALGQGPQFIFQYYREEENGRGNFPPRFSGLQFPNYSSELNVNALELDDSALYLCASSFWGAQETQYFGPGTRLLVL.

This clonotype was counted at least ten times. This sequence joins TRBV20-1 and TRBJ2-1; 9 bases are a match to TRBD2. The CDR3 is 17 amino acids. The trim removed 0 bases at V and 0 bases at J, leaving 6 bases unmatched. CDR1 and CDR2 from the germline V gene are DFQATT and SNEGSKA (reference sequence). The CDR3 sequence: CSARDRTSVSSYNEQFF. The CDR3 nucleotides are TGCAGTGCTAGAGATAGGACTAGCGTTAGCTCCTACAATGAGCAGTTCTTC.

This clonotype was recorded many times. The chain combines TRBV6-2 or TRBV6-3 with TRBJ1-5, with unresolved D. The germline V and J ends were trimmed by 6 bases and 0 bases, with 9 bases remaining between them. CDR3 length: 14 residues. Germline loops: CDR1 MNHEY, CDR2 SVGEGT. As DNA, the CDR3 is TGTGCCAGCAGACCACAATATAGCAATCAGCCCCAGCATTTT. Translated: CASRPQYSNQPQHF.

The chain couples TRBV24-1 to TRBJ1-5; 8 bases align to TRBD1. The CDR3 sequence is 19 residues long. The V segment lost 0 bases and the J segment 2 bases; nucleotides outside the gene matches: 11. The germline V gene has CDR1 KGHDR and CDR2 SFDVKD. This CDR3 is CATSDLPFDRGSGNQPQHF. In DNA, the CDR3 is TGTGCCACCAGTGATTTGCCTTTCGACAGGGGTTCGGGCAATCAGCCCCAGCATTTT.

This clonotype turned up a few times. This chain links TRBV29-1 with TRBJ1-1; TRBD1 agrees at 7 bases. The CDR3 contains 12 residues. V gave up 7 bases and J gave up 3 bases; unmatched junction bases: 5. CDR1 and CDR2 (germline): SQVTM, ANQGSEA. CDR3 sequence reads: CSAQDRYTEAFF. The CDR3, as DNA: TGCAGCGCGCAGGACAGGTACACTGAAGCTTTCTTT.